In its sample, the clone carrying this T cell receptor beta chain was seen many times. V dropped 5 bases and J dropped 8 bases, with 13 bases sitting between them. The CDR3 is made up of 14 amino acids. Germline V lookup: CDR1 SGHVS, CDR2 FNYEAQ. This sample was included in a study of molecular identifiers for immune sequencing clone quantification. TCRdb recomputed calls from the PCR reads with MiXCR, one row per CDR3 protein. Of some 40,000 distinct CDR3 sequences detected, about a quarter appear once; the ten largest clones hold about 0.93%. Sequencing input: naive CD8+ T cells from blood, with Jurkat cell RNA spiked in. Documented subset: FACS-sorted CD8+CD4-CCR7+CD45RA+ naive T cells. This TCR derives from a human donor in good health. Some libraries in this study had Jurkat cell RNA spiked in. The V and J genes are TRBV7-6 and TRBJ1-6; D is ambiguous. Here the CDR3 reads CASSHKMGYSPLHF. The CDR3 DNA is TGTGCCAGCAGCCATAAGATGGGGTATTCACCCCTCCACTTT.